This T cell receptor (beta chain) was captured in a study of response to subunit inactivated influenza vaccine (dated by TCRdb to 2016 to 2019). For the wider study: To follow how T cells responded to a trivalent subunit inactivated influenza vaccine, the researchers relied on deep quantitative profiling of the T cell receptor repertoire. The investigation overall reported the following: According to the authors, only a limited number of new T cells may be recruited by each seasonal influenza vaccination.

The library came from RT-PCR. Sequencing was carried out with an Illumina HiSeq 2500. The public reads were reanalyzed by TCRdb: fastp trimming at Q25, MiXCR alignment, in-frame beta chains only. CDR3 protein duplicates are merged, each entry listing the most common genes and DNA. The sample records 500,000 to 600,000 distinct CDR3 sequences, 16% of which are singletons. Over 2.5% of the sample belongs to the ten largest clones. A note on this clonotype: The target of this receptor is not known. No clone much larger than this one lies a single base away; base qualities are absent.

This receptor was obtained from a man aged 50 to 69 who received an inactivated influenza vaccine. Donor details come from another sample of the same person, matched by shared clones. The sample here was CD4+ T cells sorted from PBMCs, taken around 25 months after vaccination.

CDR3 sequence: CASSRDLGNTIYF. The sequenced DNA: TGTGCCAGCAGCCGGGACCTCGGAAACACCATATATTTT. The rearrangement combines TRBV3-1 with TRBJ1-3; tentative D gene TRBD1, with 5 bases matching. Taken from the germline V gene (reference sequence), the CDR1 and CDR2 loops are LGHDT and YNNKEL. There are 13 amino acids in the CDR3, from cysteine to phenylalanine inclusive. This entry keeps only the CDR3 DNA: 39 bases, framed from base 1. V is reduced by 4 bases and J by 4 bases, leaving a spacing of 8 bases between them.